Listed below are T cell receptor beta chains from one sample, sequenced in a study of cytomegalovirus exposure and HLA in healthy donors. Libraries were prepared by immunoSEQ multiplex PCR; TCRdb keeps only in-frame clonotypes and omits some of them. This repertoire shows over 75,000 clones, roughly 82% found once; its top ten account for approximately 3%. Sequences were obtained from PBMCs. These TCRs come from a man in his thirties or forties in good health and CMV-seropositive. Both conserved end residues are part of each CDR3. The D gene is left open where the match is weak. Some rows have no size entry. The others give once, few or many, or a class for an expanded clone.

V gene: TRBV6-5; D gene: TRBD2; J gene: TRBJ2-7; clone size: NA; CDR3 protein: CASKGSGIHEQYF; CDR3 DNA: TGTGCCAGCAAGGGGAGCGGGATCCACGAGCAGTACTTC
V gene: TRBV11-2; D gene: NA; J gene: TRBJ2-7; clone size: NA; CDR3 protein: CASSPIDSRGEQYF; CDR3 DNA: TGTGCCAGCAGCCCCATCGACTCCAGGGGCGAGCAGTACTTC
V gene: TRBV6-1; D gene: NA; J gene: TRBJ1-6; clone size: NA; CDR3 protein: CAGRDSTAYNSPLHF; CDR3 DNA: TGTGCCGGTCGGGACTCCACCGCCTATAATTCACCCCTCCACTTT
V gene: TRBV28; D gene: TRBD2; J gene: TRBJ2-1; clone size: NA; CDR3 protein: CASSLLLAGGNNEQFF; CDR3 DNA: TGTGCCAGCAGCCTCCTTCTAGCGGGAGGAAACAATGAGCAGTTCTTC
V gene: TRBV10-1; D gene: TRBD2; J gene: TRBJ2-1; clone size: NA; CDR3 protein: CASSEAGLAGGNNEQFF; CDR3 DNA: TGCGCCAGCAGTGAGGCGGGACTAGCGGGAGGTAACAATGAGCAGTTCTTC
V gene: TRBV28; D gene: NA; J gene: TRBJ2-1; clone size: once; CDR3 protein: CASSLRELEQFF; CDR3 DNA: TGTGCCAGCAGTTTAAGGGAGCTTGAGCAGTTCTTC
V gene: TRBV11-3; D gene: TRBD2; J gene: TRBJ2-1; clone size: NA; CDR3 protein: CASSSSGTSAYNEQFF; CDR3 DNA: TGTGCCAGCAGCTCGTCCGGGACTAGCGCATACAATGAGCAGTTCTTC
V gene: TRBV11-3; D gene: TRBD2; J gene: TRBJ2-7; clone size: few; CDR3 protein: CASSFTSGSIEQYF; CDR3 DNA: TGTGCCAGCAGCTTTACTAGCGGGAGCATCGAGCAGTACTTC
V gene: TRBV7-2; D gene: NA; J gene: TRBJ1-1; clone size: once; CDR3 protein: CASNKGEKNTEAFF; CDR3 DNA: TGTGCCAGCAACAAGGGGGAGAAGAACACTGAAGCTTTCTTT
V gene: TRBV2; D gene: NA; J gene: TRBJ2-7; clone size: NA; CDR3 protein: CASSREPGLGDGEQYF; CDR3 DNA: TGTGCCAGCAGTAGAGAGCCGGGACTTGGAGACGGCGAGCAGTACTTC
V gene: TRBV5-6; D gene: TRBD2; J gene: TRBJ2-7; clone size: NA; CDR3 protein: CASRGGSDEQYF; CDR3 DNA: TGTGCCAGCAGGGGAGGGTCCGACGAGCAGTACTTC
V gene: TRBV5-4; D gene: TRBD1; J gene: TRBJ1-2; clone size: once; CDR3 protein: CASSFRGANYGYTF; CDR3 DNA: TGTGCCAGCAGCTTCAGGGGGGCTAACTATGGCTACACCTTC
V gene: TRBV4-3; D gene: TRBD1; J gene: TRBJ2-7; clone size: once; CDR3 protein: CASSQSGTGTLEQYF; CDR3 DNA: TGCGCCAGCAGCCAATCCGGGACAGGGACGCTCGAGCAGTACTTC
V gene: TRBV10-3; D gene: NA; J gene: TRBJ1-4; clone size: NA; CDR3 protein: CAISETEGVGGELFF; CDR3 DNA: TGTGCCATCAGTGAGACGGAAGGTGTGGGAGGGGAACTGTTTTTT
V gene: TRBV18; D gene: NA; J gene: TRBJ2-2; clone size: NA; CDR3 protein: CASSPSAGLDTGELFF; CDR3 DNA: TGTGCCAGCTCACCCTCTGCCGGTCTAGACACCGGGGAGCTGTTTTTT
V gene: TRBV5-6; D gene: NA; J gene: TRBJ1-4; clone size: NA; CDR3 protein: CASSRDISTNEKLFF; CDR3 DNA: TGTGCCAGCAGCCGGGACATCTCAACTAATGAAAAACTGTTTTTT
V gene: TRBV7-9; D gene: NA; J gene: TRBJ1-1; clone size: few; CDR3 protein: CASSPRQAQILNTEAFF; CDR3 DNA: TGTGCAAGCAGCCCAAGGCAGGCGCAGATACTGAACACTGAAGCTTTCTTT
V gene: TRBV5-5; D gene: NA; J gene: TRBJ2-7; clone size: NA; CDR3 protein: CASSWDFYEQYF; CDR3 DNA: TGTGCCAGCAGCTGGGACTTCTACGAGCAGTACTTC
V gene: TRBV7-2; D gene: TRBD2; J gene: TRBJ2-1; clone size: NA; CDR3 protein: CASSLELLAGGNEQFF; CDR3 DNA: TGTGCCAGCAGCTTAGAATTGCTAGCGGGTGGCAATGAGCAGTTCTTC
V gene: TRBV28; D gene: NA; J gene: TRBJ1-3; clone size: few; CDR3 protein: CASSPPGPNVGGTIYF; CDR3 DNA: TGTGCCAGCAGTCCCCCGGGACCAAACGTGGGAGGCACCATATATTTT
V gene: TRBV6-5; D gene: NA; J gene: TRBJ1-1; clone size: NA; CDR3 protein: CASSYSGSMNTEAFF; CDR3 DNA: TGTGCCAGCAGTTACTCGGGGAGCATGAACACTGAAGCTTTCTTT
V gene: TRBV28; D gene: TRBD2; J gene: TRBJ2-1; clone size: NA; CDR3 protein: CASSSGLVRNEQFF; CDR3 DNA: TGTGCCAGCAGTAGCGGACTAGTAAGGAATGAGCAGTTCTTC
V gene: TRBV7-2; D gene: NA; J gene: TRBJ1-1; clone size: few; CDR3 protein: CASSLAHRGTEAFF; CDR3 DNA: TGTGCCAGCAGCTTAGCGCACCGGGGCACTGAAGCTTTCTTT
V gene: TRBV6-5; D gene: TRBD2; J gene: TRBJ2-2; clone size: NA; CDR3 protein: CASGQAGAFGELFF; CDR3 DNA: TGTGCCAGCGGTCAAGCGGGAGCATTCGGGGAGCTGTTTTTT
V gene: TRBV18; D gene: NA; J gene: TRBJ2-5; clone size: once; CDR3 protein: CASSRDRARQETQYF; CDR3 DNA: TGTGCCAGCTCACGAGACAGAGCCCGACAAGAGACCCAGTACTTC
V gene: TRBV15; D gene: NA; J gene: TRBJ2-2; clone size: NA; CDR3 protein: CATSIPGGELFF; CDR3 DNA: TGTGCCACCAGCATACCCGGCGGGGAGCTGTTTTTT